The 26 T cell receptor beta chains below all came from one sample that was sequenced in a study of T-cell memory formation after mild COVID-19. TCRdb processed the 5' RACE reads anew with MiXCR; each CDR3 protein has one entry. Of roughly 410,000 distinct CDR3 sequences detected, roughly 24% appear once; the ten largest clones hold 8.8%. Sequencing was done on a sample of PBMCs or a T cell subset sorted from them (not recorded which). These receptors were obtained from an adult woman who had mild COVID-19 (a few samples of this study predate the infection). Cell type and time point are not known.

The CDR3 nucleotides are TGTGCCAGCAGCGAAGACGGGAGTACTAACTATGGCTACACCTTC. Translating gives CASSEDGSTNYGYTF. The chain carries TRBV7-2 and TRBJ1-2; D ambiguous. V was clipped by 5 bases and J by 0 bases, with 13 bases between them. In germline, CDR1 is SGHTA, CDR2 FQGNSA. The CDR3 contains 15 residues.

The chain carries TRBV2 and TRBJ1-5; 10 bases are a match to TRBD1. The CDR3 consists of 15 residues. Germline loops: CDR1 SNHLY, CDR2 FYNNEI. With V trimmed by 4 bases and J by 7 bases, 7 bases remained unmatched. The CDR3, as DNA: TGTGCCAGCAGTGTCCGGGACAGGGGTGGACAGCCCCAGCATTTT. Encoded protein: CASSVRDRGGQPQHF. Using reference TRBV2 and TRBJ1-5 for the parts outside the CDR3, the full variable domain is EPEVTQTPSHQVTQMGQEVILRCVPISNHLYFYWYRQILGQKVEFLVSFYNNEISEKSEIFDDQFSVERPDGSNFTLKIRSTKLEDSAMYFCASSVRDRGGQPQHFGDGTRLSIL.

CDR3 in amino acids: CASSLLTGGIGNTIYF. For the CDR3, the DNA is TGTGCCAGCAGCTTATTGACAGGGGGAATAGGAAACACCATATATTTT. The J gene is TRBJ1-3, the V gene TRBV7-2; TRBD1 matches at 9 bases. This CDR3 is 16 amino acids long. Trimming cost V 2 bases and J 4 bases; bases outside gene matches: 6. Germline lookup yields CDR1 SGHTA and CDR2 FQGNSA. Combining the CDR3 with reference TRBV7-2 and TRBJ1-3 gives the whole variable domain GAGVSQSPSNKVTEKGKDVELRCDPISGHTALYWYRQSLGQGLEFLIYFQGNSAPDKSGLPSDRFSAERTGGSVSTLTIQRTQQEDSAVYLCASSLLTGGIGNTIYFGEGSWLTVV.

There are a few counts of this clonotype. CDR3 in DNA: TGTGCCAGCAGCCAAGGTGAGACTCCTTCCTACGAGCAGTACTTC. It specifies CASSQGETPSYEQYF. The chain joins TRBV3-1 to TRBJ2-7; unclear D gene. CDR1 and CDR2 from the germline V gene are LGHDT and YNNKEL (reference sequence). Deletions cut 1 base from V and 1 base from J, with 11 bases between. This CDR3 contains 15 residues.

This chain connects TRBV12-3 or TRBV12-4 to TRBJ2-1, with 7 bases aligning to TRBD2. Losses at the gene ends were 3 bases for V and 9 bases for J; bases not matched to a gene: 5. This CDR3 region has 13 residues. In nucleotides, the CDR3 is TGTGCCAGCAGTTTCGGACTAGTAATTGAGCAGTTCTTC. This encodes CASSFGLVIEQFF.

This clonotype was counted a few times. The V and J genes are TRBV20-1 and TRBJ2-3; 7 bases line up with TRBD2. The germline V gene encodes CDR1 DFQATT and CDR2 SNEGSKA (reference sequence). V lost 6 bases, J lost 4 bases, and 13 bases stayed unmatched. There are 15 residues in the CDR3. The CDR3 region has the DNA TGCAGTGCCTACGGGTTACTAGCGAACCCAGATACGCAGTATTTT. Protein product: CSAYGLLANPDTQYF.

This rearrangement joins TRBV4-1 to TRBJ2-6; D gene uncertain. The CDR3 covers 16 residues. Per germline, CDR1 MGHRA and CDR2 YSYEKL. The V end was cut by 1 base, the J end by 1 base, with 8 bases between. The CDR3 coding sequence is TGCGCCAGCAGCCAAGCTATGGAGTCTGGGGCCAACGTCCTGACTTTC. It translates to CASSQAMESGANVLTF.

The CDR3 DNA reads TGTGCCAGCAGCTCGAGGGGGGACACTGAAGCTTTCTTT. Translating gives CASSSRGDTEAFF. J is TRBJ1-1 and V is TRBV7-3, with D perhaps matching TRBD1 (6 bases). The V end lost 4 bases, the J end lost 3 bases, and 9 bases lay between the germline ends. Germline CDR1 reads SGHTA; CDR2 reads FQGTGA. The CDR3 length is 13 residues.

This chain joins TRBV24-1 and TRBJ1-1, with D perhaps matching TRBD1 (5 bases). Germline V lookup: CDR1 KGHDR, CDR2 SFDVKD. Between the trimmed V and J ends, which lost 5 bases and 7 bases, there was a span of 7 bases. The CDR3 runs to 11 residues. Here the CDR3 reads CATSGQGEAFF. The CDR3 coding sequence is TGTGCCACCAGTGGGCAGGGTGAAGCTTTCTTT.

This clonotype was found a few times. The chain is built from TRBV18 and TRBJ2-1; D gene uncertain. The V end was cut by 2 bases, the J end by 4 bases, with 12 bases between. CDR3 length equals 15 residues. The germline V gene has CDR1 KGHSH and CDR2 LQKENI. The CDR3 loop reads CASSPKGAEYNEQFF. As DNA, the CDR3 is TGTGCCAGCTCACCAAAAGGCGCGGAGTACAATGAGCAGTTCTTC.

Only one count was recorded for this clonotype. V usage is TRBV11-1 and J usage is TRBJ2-1, with D perhaps TRBD1 (5 bases). The CDR3 is 15 residues long. Germline V gene data show CDR1 as SGHAT and CDR2 as FQDESV (reference sequence). Trimming took 5 bases from V and 7 from J, leaving 18 bases between them. Written as DNA, the CDR3 is TGTGCCAGCAGCACCTCTCTAGGGGTCGGGAATGAGCAGTTCTTC. Amino acids: CASSTSLGVGNEQFF.

The chain employs TRBV20-1 and TRBJ1-3, with D perhaps TRBD1 (6 bases). Trimming removed 3 bases at V and 0 bases at J, with 12 bases between. Germline V lookup: CDR1 DFQATT, CDR2 SNEGSKA (reference sequence). The length of the CDR3 is 15 residues. CDR3 sequence reads: CSASKTGRSGNTIYF. The CDR3 DNA reads TGCAGTGCTAGCAAAACAGGGCGCTCTGGAAACACCATATATTTT.

This clonotype was detected only a few times. The chain combines TRBV4-1 with TRBJ1-1, with D hard to call. V shed 0 bases and J shed 0 bases, with 8 bases lying between them. The CDR3 length is 15 residues. Germline V lookup: CDR1 MGHRA, CDR2 YSYEKL. CDR3 sequence: CASSQDNWLNTEAFF. CDR3 in DNA: TGCGCCAGCAGCCAAGATAATTGGTTGAACACTGAAGCTTTCTTT.

This clonotype was seen more than once but under ten times. V usage is TRBV20-1 and J usage is TRBJ2-7; 11 nucleotides match TRBD2. Germline lookup yields CDR1 DFQATT and CDR2 SNEGSKA (reference sequence). Trimming took 5 bases from V and 2 from J; bases not matched to a gene: 5. The CDR3 is 14 amino acids. Here the CDR3 reads CSAEVAGGPYEQYF. In DNA, the CDR3 is TGCAGTGCTGAAGTAGCGGGAGGGCCCTACGAGCAGTACTTC.

The chain links TRBV5-1 to TRBJ2-2, with D possibly TRBD1 on 5 matching bases. This CDR3 region has 15 residues. V shed 2 bases and J shed 2 bases, with 10 bases lying between them. Germline V gives CDR1 SGHRS, CDR2 YFSETQ. CDR3 in amino acids: CASSFSQGNTGELFF. The CDR3 nucleotides read TGCGCCAGCAGCTTTAGCCAGGGAAACACCGGGGAGCTGTTTTTT.

The chain uses TRBV7-6 and TRBJ2-1; 13 nucleotides agree with TRBD2. With 1 base clipped from V and 9 bases from J, the junction kept 0 bases outside the gene matches. Germline CDR1 reads SGHVS; CDR2 reads FNYEAQ. CDR3 length: 14 residues. CDR3 DNA sequence: TGTGCCAGCAGCTTAGGGACTAGCGGGGGTGAGCAGTTCTTC. It is translated as CASSLGTSGGEQFF. Filled out from reference TRBV7-6 and TRBJ2-1, the complete variable domain reads GAGVSQSPRYKVTKRGQDVALRCDPISGHVSLYWYRQALGQGPEFLTYFNYEAQQDKSGLPNDRFSAERPEGSISTLTIQRTEQRDSAMYRCASSLGTSGGEQFFGPGTRLTVL.

This clonotype appeared once. The chain uses TRBV7-9 and TRBJ2-1; TRBD2 agrees at 9 bases. V gave up 3 bases and J gave up 5 bases; unmatched junction bases: 8. The germline CDR1 and CDR2 sequences are SEHNR and FQNEAQ (reference sequence). The CDR3 sequence is 16 residues long. The CDR3 DNA is TGTGCCAGCAGCTTTTCCGGACTAGCGTCCCACAATGAGCAGTTCTTC. Its translation is CASSFSGLASHNEQFF.

The chain joins TRBV7-8 to TRBJ2-5; TRBD1 aligns across 7 bases. This CDR3 region has 16 residues. The germline V gene encodes CDR1 SGHVS and CDR2 FQNEAQ. J lost 1 base, V lost 4 bases, and 9 bases had no gene match. In DNA, the CDR3 is TGTGCCAGCAGCTCTAATGGACAGGCCAGCCAAGAGACCCAGTACTTC. Translating it yields CASSSNGQASQETQYF.

V and J are TRBV20-1 and TRBJ2-7; TRBD2 agrees at 8 bases. V dropped 5 bases and J dropped 5; count of bases not matched to a gene: 14. This CDR3 contains 15 residues. Per germline, CDR1 DFQATT and CDR2 SNEGSKA (reference sequence). The CDR3: CSAPRTSRTWDEQYF. CDR3 in DNA: TGCAGTGCTCCCCGGACTAGCAGGACATGGGACGAGCAGTACTTC.

The chain has TRBV12-3 or TRBV12-4 and TRBJ1-1, with no clear D. The CDR3 has 13 residues. V lost 7 bases and J 0 bases, leaving 9 bases between the germline ends. CDR3 DNA sequence: TGTGCCAGCAATTCCATCATGAACACTGAAGCTTTCTTT. Protein sequence: CASNSIMNTEAFF.

This clonotype was counted a few times. The chain couples TRBV4-3 to TRBJ1-2; 8 nucleotides match TRBD1. Germline V gene data show CDR1 as LGHNA and CDR2 as YSLEER. The V and J ends lost 0 bases and 4 bases, in that order; junction bases with no gene match: 7. This CDR3 region has 16 residues. CDR3 sequence (DNA): TGCGCCAGCAGCCAAGATTTGGGCCAGGGGGCCTATGGCTACACCTTC. Translated: CASSQDLGQGAYGYTF.

This rearrangement joins TRBV20-1 to TRBJ1-1, with D perhaps TRBD1 (6 bases). Trimming stripped 2 bases from V and 1 base from J, with 11 bases between. Germline CDR1 and CDR2: DFQATT and SNEGSKA (reference sequence). The CDR3 extends over 14 amino acids. The CDR3 nucleotides read TGCAGTGCTAGAACAGGGCTTGGGAACACTGAAGCTTTCTTT. This codes for CSARTGLGNTEAFF.

This clonotype has just a few counts. J is TRBJ2-3 and V is TRBV24-1; D ambiguous. Germline V gene sequence: CDR1 KGHDR, CDR2 SFDVKD. V dropped 5 bases and J dropped 4 bases, with 18 bases sitting between them. There are 16 residues in the CDR3. Written as DNA, the CDR3 is TGTGCCACCAGTGGTCCATGGTCTTCAATGTCAGATACGCAGTATTTT. Its translation is CATSGPWSSMSDTQYF.

The gene calls are TRBV29-1 and TRBJ2-3, with TRBD2 identical over 7 bases. V lost 4 bases, J lost 1 base, and 8 bases stayed unmatched. CDR1 SQVTM and CDR2 ANQGSEA come from the germline V gene. The CDR3 runs 15 residues. CDR3 nucleotide sequence: TGCAGCGTTGGCGGGAGCCCAAGGGGCACAGATACGCAGTATTTT. Translating gives CSVGGSPRGTDTQYF.

This chain connects TRBV18 to TRBJ2-7, with TRBD1 identical over 10 bases. This CDR3 is built from 13 residues. Germline-derived CDR1 and CDR2 are KGHSH and LQKENI. Germline trimming cut 5 bases from V and 6 bases from J; bases unmatched to any gene: 4. Written as DNA, the CDR3 is TGTGCCAGCTCAAGGGACAGGGGCACCGAGCAGTACTTC. This sequence encodes CASSRDRGTEQYF.

The chain is built from TRBV2 and TRBJ2-1; maybe TRBD2 (5 bases). V shed 2 bases and J shed 6 bases, with 14 bases lying between them. The CDR3 has 15 residues. Germline V gene data show CDR1 as SNHLY and CDR2 as FYNNEI. The DNA of the CDR3 is TGTGCCAGCAGTGAACGGCTAGCTGGCGGCAATGAGCAGTTCTTC. Translating it yields CASSERLAGGNEQFF.